The source of this T cell receptor (beta chain) is a study of cytotoxic CD8 clonotypes in ibrutinib-treated CLL. Between the trimmed V and J ends, which lost 3 bases and 6 bases, there was a span of 18 bases. This CDR3 region has 15 residues. CDR1 is KGHSH and CDR2 is LQKENI in the germline V gene. Sequencing sought depths of 1 in 200,000 to 1 in 1 million T cells. Clones were read by immunoSEQ multiplex PCR, and TCRdb kept only the in-frame ones, dropping some. This table has some 130,000 clones, approximately 89% appearing once. The rearrangement links TRBV18 to TRBJ2-7; tentatively, D is TRBD1 or TRBD2 (5 bases each). Sequencing used PBMCs, obtained after 12 months of ibrutinib treatment. The clonotype comes from a human donor with chronic lymphocytic leukemia. DNA for the CDR3: TGTGCCAGCTCACCTCCGGGACGGCAAAGCGGCGAGCAGTACTTC. It yields the protein CASSPPGRQSGEQYF.